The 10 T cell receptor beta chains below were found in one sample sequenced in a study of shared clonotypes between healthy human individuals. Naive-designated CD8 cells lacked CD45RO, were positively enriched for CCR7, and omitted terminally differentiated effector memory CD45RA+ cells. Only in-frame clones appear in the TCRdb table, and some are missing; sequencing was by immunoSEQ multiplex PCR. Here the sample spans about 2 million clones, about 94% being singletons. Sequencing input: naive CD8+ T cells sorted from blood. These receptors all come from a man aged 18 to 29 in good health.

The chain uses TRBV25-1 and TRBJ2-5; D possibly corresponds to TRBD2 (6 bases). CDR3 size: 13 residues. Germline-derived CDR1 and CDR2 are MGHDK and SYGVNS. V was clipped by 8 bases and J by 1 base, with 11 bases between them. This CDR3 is CASSWEAQETQYF. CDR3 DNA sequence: TGTGCCAGCTCTTGGGAGGCCCAAGAGACCCAGTACTTC.

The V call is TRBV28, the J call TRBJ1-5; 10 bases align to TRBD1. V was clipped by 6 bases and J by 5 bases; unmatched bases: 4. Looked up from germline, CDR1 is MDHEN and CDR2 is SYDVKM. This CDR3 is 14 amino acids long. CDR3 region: CASSRDRGDQPQHF. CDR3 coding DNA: TGTGCCAGCAGCCGGGACAGGGGCGATCAGCCCCAGCATTTT.

Written as DNA, the CDR3 is TGTGCCAGCAGCCCAGAAGACGGACTCTGGTCAACTAATGAAAAACTGTTTTTT. Translating it yields CASSPEDGLWSTNEKLFF. This chain uses TRBV9 with TRBJ1-4; D is ambiguous. The CDR3 contains 18 residues. Per germline, CDR1 SGDLS and CDR2 YYNGEE. Trimming took 4 bases from V and 0 from J, leaving 19 bases between them.

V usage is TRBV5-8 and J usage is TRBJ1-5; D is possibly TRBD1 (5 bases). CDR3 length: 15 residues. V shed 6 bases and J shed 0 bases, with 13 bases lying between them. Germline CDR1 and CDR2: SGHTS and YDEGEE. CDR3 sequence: CASIPGALSNQPQHF. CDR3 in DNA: TGTGCCAGCATTCCTGGGGCCCTTAGCAATCAGCCCCAGCATTTT.

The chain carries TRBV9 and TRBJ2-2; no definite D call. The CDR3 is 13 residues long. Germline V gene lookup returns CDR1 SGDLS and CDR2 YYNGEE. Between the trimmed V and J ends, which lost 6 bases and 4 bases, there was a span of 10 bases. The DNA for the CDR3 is TGTGCCAGCACCCTGGGTAGCACCGGGGAGCTGTTTTTT. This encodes CASTLGSTGELFF.

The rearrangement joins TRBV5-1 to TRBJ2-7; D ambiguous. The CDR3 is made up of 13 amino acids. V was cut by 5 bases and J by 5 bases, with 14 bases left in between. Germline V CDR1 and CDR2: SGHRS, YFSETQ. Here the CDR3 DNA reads TGCGCCAGCAGTTCCTACCTATTCGACGAGCAGTACTTC. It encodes CASSSYLFDEQYF. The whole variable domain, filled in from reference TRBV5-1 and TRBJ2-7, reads KAGVTQTPRYLIKTRGQQVTLSCSPISGHRSVSWYQQTPGQGLQFLFEYFSETQRNKGNFPGRFSGRQFSNSRSEMNVSTLELGDSALYLCASSSYLFDEQYFGPGTRLTVT.

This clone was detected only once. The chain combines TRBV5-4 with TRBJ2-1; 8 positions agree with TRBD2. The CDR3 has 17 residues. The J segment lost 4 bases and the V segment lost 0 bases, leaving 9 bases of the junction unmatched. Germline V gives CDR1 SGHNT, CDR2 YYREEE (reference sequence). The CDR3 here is CASSLGLAGGIYNEQFF. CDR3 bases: TGTGCCAGCAGCTTGGGGCTAGCGGGCGGCATATACAATGAGCAGTTCTTC. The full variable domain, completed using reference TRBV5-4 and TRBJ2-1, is ETGVTQSPTHLIKTRGQQVTLRCSSQSGHNTVSWYQQALGQGPQFIFQYYREEENGRGNFPPRFSGLQFPNYSSELNVNALELDDSALYLCASSLGLAGGIYNEQFFGPGTRLTVL.

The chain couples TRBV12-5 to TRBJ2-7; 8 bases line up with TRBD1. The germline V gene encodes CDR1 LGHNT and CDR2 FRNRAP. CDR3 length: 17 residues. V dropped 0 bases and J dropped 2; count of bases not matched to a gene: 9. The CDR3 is CASGLVPRTGSPYEQYF. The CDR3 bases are TGTGCTAGTGGTTTGGTACCCCGGACAGGGTCCCCCTACGAGCAGTACTTC.

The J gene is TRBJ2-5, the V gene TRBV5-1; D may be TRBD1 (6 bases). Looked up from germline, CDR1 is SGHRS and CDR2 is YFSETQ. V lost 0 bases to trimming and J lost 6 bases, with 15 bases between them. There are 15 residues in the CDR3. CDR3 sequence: CASSLDTGWSKTQYF. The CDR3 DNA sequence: TGCGCCAGCAGCTTGGATACAGGGTGGTCGAAGACCCAGTACTTC.

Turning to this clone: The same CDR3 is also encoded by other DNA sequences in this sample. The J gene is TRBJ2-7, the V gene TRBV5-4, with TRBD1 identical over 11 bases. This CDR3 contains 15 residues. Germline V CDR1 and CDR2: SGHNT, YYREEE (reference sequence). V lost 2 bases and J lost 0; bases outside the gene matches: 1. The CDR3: CASSLGTGGSYEQYF. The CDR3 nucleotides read TGTGCCAGCAGCTTAGGGACAGGGGGCTCCTACGAGCAGTACTTC.